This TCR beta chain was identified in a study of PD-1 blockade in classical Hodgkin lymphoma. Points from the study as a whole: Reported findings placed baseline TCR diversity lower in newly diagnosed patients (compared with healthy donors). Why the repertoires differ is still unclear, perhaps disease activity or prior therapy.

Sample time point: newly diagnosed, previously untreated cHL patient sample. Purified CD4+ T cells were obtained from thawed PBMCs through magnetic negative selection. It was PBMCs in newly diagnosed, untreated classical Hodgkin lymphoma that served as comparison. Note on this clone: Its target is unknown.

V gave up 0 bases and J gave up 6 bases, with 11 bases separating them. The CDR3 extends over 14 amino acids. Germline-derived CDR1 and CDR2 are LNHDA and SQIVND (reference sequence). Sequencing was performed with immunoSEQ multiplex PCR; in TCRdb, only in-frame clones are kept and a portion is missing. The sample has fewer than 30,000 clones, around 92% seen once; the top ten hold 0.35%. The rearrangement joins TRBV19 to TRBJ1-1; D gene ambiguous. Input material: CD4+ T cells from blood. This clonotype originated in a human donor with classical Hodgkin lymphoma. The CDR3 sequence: CASSIEVIDSEAFF. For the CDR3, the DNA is TGTGCCAGTAGTATAGAAGTTATCGACTCTGAAGCTTTCTTT.